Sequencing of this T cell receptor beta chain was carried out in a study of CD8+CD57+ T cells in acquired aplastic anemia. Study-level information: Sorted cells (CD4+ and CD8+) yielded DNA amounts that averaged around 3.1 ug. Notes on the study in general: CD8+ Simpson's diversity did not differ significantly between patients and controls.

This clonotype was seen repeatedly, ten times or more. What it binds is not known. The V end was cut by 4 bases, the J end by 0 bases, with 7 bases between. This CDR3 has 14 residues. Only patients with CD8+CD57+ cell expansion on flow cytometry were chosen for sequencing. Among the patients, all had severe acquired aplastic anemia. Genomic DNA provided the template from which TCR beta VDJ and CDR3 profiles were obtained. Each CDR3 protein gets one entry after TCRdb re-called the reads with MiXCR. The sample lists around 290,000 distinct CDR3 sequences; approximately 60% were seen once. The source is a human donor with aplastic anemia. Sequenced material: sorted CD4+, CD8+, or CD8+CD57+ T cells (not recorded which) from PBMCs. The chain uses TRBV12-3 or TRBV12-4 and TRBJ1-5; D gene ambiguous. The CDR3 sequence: CASSSENSNQPQHF. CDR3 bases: TGTGCCAGCAGTTCAGAGAATAGCAATCAGCCCCAGCATTTT.